This TCR beta chain originates from a study of blood T cell repertoires in COVID-19. Study-wide context: The study drew acute and convalescent COVID-19 samples from the United States, Italy and Spain. In each case, the material was cDNA or gDNA derived from T cells, B-cell-depleted T cells, or PBMCs.

Self-reported history from a screening survey and questionnaire set each donor's cohort. In the original workflow: Amplification from reference gene primers served as the basis for estimated nucleated cell counts. Method: immunoSEQ multiplex PCR; TCRdb's copy keeps in-frame clones and lacks some. V, J and clone size are taken as reported in that table, and D and trimming were inferred from the DNA itself. Altogether about 270,000 clones are present, approximately 90% being singletons, with the ten largest covering 2% to 2.5%. Germline CDR1 and CDR2: SGHRS and YFSETQ. Losses at the gene ends were 0 bases for V and 7 bases for J; bases not matched to a gene: 9. This CDR3 comprises 16 residues.

This chain uses TRBV5-1 with TRBJ2-1; 8 bases agree with TRBD2. Sequencing was done on a sample of PBMCs or T cells enriched from blood (not recorded which). This receptor was identified in a woman in her forties with acute COVID-19. The CDR3 region is CASSLALAVGTNEQFF. In nucleotides, the CDR3 is TGCGCCAGCAGCTTGGCACTAGCGGTTGGTACGAATGAGCAGTTCTTC.